This T cell receptor (beta chain) was captured in a study of human T cells and chemical hapten exposure. Study-wide context: Across the whole study, which lasted around 25 weeks, patients were given diphenylcyclopropenone on the scalp once a week. Upper-back patches of 0.01% DPC were read at 6 days. Enrolled patients were predominantly female and had alopecia areata, totalis or universalis. The study traced per-sample TCR yield variation mainly to small differences in pooled library volumes.

Time point reported: patch test 3, about 24 weeks after DPC sensitization. Treatment: therapeutic diphenylcyclopropenone sensitization with weekly scalp DPC. With 5 bases clipped from V and 6 bases from J, the junction kept 8 bases outside the gene matches. The CDR3 consists of 14 residues. The germline V gene encodes CDR1 SGHTA and CDR2 FQGNSA. TCRdb passed the RACE reads through MiXCR, listing each CDR3 protein once. The top ten hold under 2.5% of the sample, which has under 200,000 distinct CDR3 sequences, 28% seen once. V is TRBV7-2 and J is TRBJ1-2; 8 bases fit TRBD1. This receptor was taken from a young woman with alopecia areata. Some clones in this sample may be carry-over from other donors' samples. The source was whole blood, collected in connection with sensitization to the hapten diphenylcyclopropenone (DPC). For the CDR3, the DNA is TGTGCCAGCAGCCCCCGACAGGGGTGGGATGGCTACACCTTC. Amino acid sequence: CASSPRQGWDGYTF.